These 17 T cell receptor beta chains originate from one sample sequenced in a study of cytomegalovirus exposure and HLA in healthy donors. Some clones are missing from TCRdb's copy, which holds only in-frame ones; the method was immunoSEQ multiplex PCR. The data contain about 150,000 clones, 85% to 90% of them singletons. Sequencing was carried out using PBMCs. These receptors were obtained from a human donor in good health.

The chain joins TRBV29-1 to TRBJ2-3; TRBD2 might be the D (5 bases). In germline, CDR1 is SQVTM, CDR2 ANQGSEA. Trimming cost V 3 bases and J 4 bases, with 14 bases left between them. This CDR3 is 14 amino acids long. The chain's CDR3 is CSVDSGLGADTQYF. The CDR3 bases are TGCAGCGTTGATTCGGGATTAGGCGCAGATACGCAGTATTTT.

The V call is TRBV27, the J call TRBJ1-1, with 8 bases identical to TRBD1. This CDR3 region has 16 residues. With V trimmed by 5 bases and J by 0 bases, 8 bases remained unmatched. CDR1 and CDR2 from the germline V gene are MNHEY and SMNVEV (reference sequence). Here the CDR3 reads CASSPRTGIMNTEAFF. CDR3 in DNA: TGTGCCAGCAGTCCCCGGACAGGGATCATGAACACTGAAGCTTTCTTT.

The CDR3 protein is CASSPYPSSGANVLTF. As DNA, the CDR3 is TGTGCCAGCAGCCCCTACCCTAGCTCTGGGGCCAACGTCCTGACTTTC. J is TRBJ2-6 and V is TRBV7-9; D unclear. CDR1 is SEHNR, CDR2 FQNEAQ, per germline (reference sequence). The CDR3 is 16 amino acids. Trimming cost V 5 bases and J 0 bases, with 11 bases left between them.

This clone was counted once. J is TRBJ1-2 and V is TRBV7-8; TRBD1 aligns across 9 bases. Germline V CDR1 and CDR2: SGHVS, FQNEAQ. The CDR3 extends over 16 amino acids. The trim removed 5 bases at V and 4 bases at J, leaving 11 bases unmatched. CDR3 sequence: CASSPSGTGTFYGYTF. The CDR3, as DNA: TGTGCCAGCAGCCCGAGTGGGACAGGGACATTCTATGGCTACACCTTC.

The J gene is TRBJ1-5, the V gene TRBV4-2; D is uncertain. In germline, CDR1 is LGHNA, CDR2 YNFKEQ. Trimming took off 2 bases at V and 2 bases at J, with 13 bases between the two ends. CDR3 length: 16 residues. CDR3 region: CASSQSTPGGNQPQHF. DNA of the CDR3: TGTGCCAGCAGCCAATCGACCCCCGGGGGCAATCAGCCCCAGCATTTT.

The chain carries TRBV13 and TRBJ2-1; 11 bases line up with TRBD2. The V and J ends lost 4 bases and 4 bases, in that order; junction bases with no gene match: 15. This CDR3 contains 19 residues. Germline-derived CDR1 and CDR2 are PRHDT and FYEKMQ (reference sequence). The CDR3 nucleotides are TGTGCCAGCAGCTCGAAAAAGAAGACTAGCGGGGAACAATACAATGAGCAGTTCTTC. It translates to CASSSKKKTSGEQYNEQFF.

In nucleotides, the CDR3 is TGTGCCTCGGGGAGGGCCACTGAAGCTTTCTTT. Its protein is CASGRATEAFF. The V gene is TRBV2, the J gene TRBJ1-1; D gene uncertain. The germline CDR1 and CDR2 sequences are SNHLY and FYNNEI. Trimming removed 11 bases from V and 4 bases from J, with 11 bases in between. The CDR3 has 11 amino acids.

The chain is built from TRBV6-1 and TRBJ1-1, with 9 bases fitting TRBD1. The V segment lost 5 bases and the J segment 7 bases; nucleotides outside the gene matches: 5. The CDR3 spans 13 residues. Germline CDR1 and CDR2: MNHNS and SASEGT. CDR3 bases: TGTGCCAGCAGTCGGACAGGGGTCCTTGAAGCTTTCTTT. The encoded protein is CASSRTGVLEAFF.

Only a few counts were recorded for this clone. The chain couples TRBV2 to TRBJ1-2; 7 positions agree with TRBD1. Trimming took 8 bases from V and 7 from J; bases not matched to a gene: 7. Per the germline V gene, CDR1 is SNHLY and CDR2 is FYNNEI. The CDR3 is 12 amino acids. The CDR3 DNA follows: TGTGCCAGCGGAGGACAGGATCCTGGCTACACCTTC. It translates to CASGGQDPGYTF.

The chain uses TRBV10-2 and TRBJ1-2, with unresolved D. Trimming took off 3 bases at V and 2 bases at J, with 7 bases between the two ends. This CDR3 is 13 amino acids long. Germline V CDR1 and CDR2: WSHSY, SAAADI. CDR3 sequence: CASSDPGNYGYTF. In DNA, the CDR3 is TGCGCCAGCAGTGATCCAGGAAACTATGGCTACACCTTC.

The J gene is TRBJ1-4, the V gene TRBV7-9, with 9 bases lining up with TRBD1. The J segment lost 4 bases and the V segment lost 6 bases, leaving 3 bases of the junction unmatched. The CDR3 covers 14 residues. Looked up from germline, CDR1 is SEHNR and CDR2 is FQNEAQ (reference sequence). The CDR3 DNA sequence: TGTGCCAGCAGTTCGACAGGGGGTAATGAAAAACTGTTTTTT. Translated: CASSSTGGNEKLFF.

A single count supports this clone. The gene calls are TRBV6-6 and TRBJ1-5; D not certain. V was cut by 3 bases and J by 6 bases, with 6 bases left in between. Germline-derived CDR1 and CDR2 are MNHNY and SVGAGI (reference sequence). The CDR3 spans 12 residues. The CDR3 nucleotides are TGTGCCAGCAGTTATGCCGGTCAGCCCCAGCATTTT. Translation: CASSYAGQPQHF.

The chain has TRBV4-1 and TRBJ1-2, with 8 bases fitting TRBD1. Unmatched junction bases numbered 8, after V lost 1 base and J lost 4 bases. The CDR3 sequence is 16 residues long. Germline V CDR1 and CDR2: MGHRA, YSYEKL. CDR3 nucleotides: TGCGCCAGCAGCCAAGGAGGGGGACAGGACGTCTATGGCTACACCTTC. Amino acid sequence: CASSQGGGQDVYGYTF.

There are a few counts of this clone. The chain recombines TRBV5-8 with TRBJ1-1; 10 nucleotides match TRBD1. The CDR3 is made up of 15 amino acids. Per the germline V gene, CDR1 is SGHTS and CDR2 is YDEGEE. V lost 5 bases and J lost 0; bases outside the gene matches: 4. The CDR3 region is CASRRDRGMNTEAFF. In nucleotides, the CDR3 is TGTGCCAGCAGACGGGACAGGGGCATGAACACTGAAGCTTTCTTT.

The chain couples TRBV7-2 to TRBJ2-5; TRBD1 matches 7 bases. The V gene end was trimmed by 3 bases and the J gene end by 4 bases; junction bases not matched to a gene: 5. The CDR3 is 14 residues long. CDR1 and CDR2 (germline): SGHTA, FQGNSA. CDR3 sequence: CASSFRGPGETQYF. In nucleotides, the CDR3 is TGTGCCAGCAGCTTTAGGGGGCCTGGAGAGACCCAGTACTTC.

This chain uses TRBV28 with TRBJ2-5; 7 bases align to TRBD1. Germline V lookup: CDR1 MDHEN, CDR2 SYDVKM. CDR3 length equals 14 residues. The junction had 7 bases not matched to a gene; V was cut back by 7 bases and J by 2 bases. The CDR3 region has the DNA TGTGCCAGCACTACTGGGACAGCACAAGAGACCCAGTACTTC. Amino acids: CASTTGTAQETQYF.

This clone was seen once. J is TRBJ2-3 and V is TRBV6-1, with a weak D call TRBD2 (5 bases). Trimming removed 7 bases from V and 6 bases from J, with 11 bases in between. The CDR3 consists of 12 residues. In germline, CDR1 is MNHNS, CDR2 SASEGT. DNA for the CDR3: TGTGCCAGCACCCTTAGGAGGGATACGCAGTATTTT. Amino acid sequence: CASTLRRDTQYF.